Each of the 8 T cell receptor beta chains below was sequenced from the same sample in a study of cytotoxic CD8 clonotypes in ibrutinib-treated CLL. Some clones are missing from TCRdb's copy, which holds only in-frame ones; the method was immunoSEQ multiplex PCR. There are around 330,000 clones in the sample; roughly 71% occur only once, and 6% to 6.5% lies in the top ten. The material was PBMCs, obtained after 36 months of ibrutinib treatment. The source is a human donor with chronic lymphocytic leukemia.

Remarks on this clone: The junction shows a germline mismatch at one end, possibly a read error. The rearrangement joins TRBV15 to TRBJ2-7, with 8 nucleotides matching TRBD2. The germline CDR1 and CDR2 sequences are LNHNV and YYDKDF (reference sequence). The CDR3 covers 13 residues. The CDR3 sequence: CATSTSGGGHIHF. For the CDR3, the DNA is TGTGCCACCAGCACTTCCGGGGGGGGACACATTCACTTC.

The CDR3, as DNA: TGTGCCAGCAGTGAAGCGGGACAGGGGGTCACTGAAGCTTTCTTT. Translating gives CASSEAGQGVTEAFF. This chain uses TRBV2 with TRBJ1-1; TRBD1 matches 11 bases. The V gene's germline CDR1 is SNHLY and CDR2 FYNNEI. J gave up 4 bases and V 0 bases, and 1 base lay outside the gene matches. The CDR3 extends over 15 amino acids. Complete variable domain (other parts from reference TRBV2 and TRBJ1-1): EPEVTQTPSHQVTQMGQEVILRCVPISNHLYFYWYRQILGQKVEFLVSFYNNEISEKSEIFDDQFSVERPDGSNFTLKIRSTKLEDSAMYFCASSEAGQGVTEAFFGQGTRLTVV.

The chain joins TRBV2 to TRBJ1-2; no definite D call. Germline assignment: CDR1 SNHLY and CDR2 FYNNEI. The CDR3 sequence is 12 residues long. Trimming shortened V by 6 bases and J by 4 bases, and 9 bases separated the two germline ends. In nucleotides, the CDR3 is TGTGCCAGCAGCACGGTCGTCTATGGCTACACCTTC. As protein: CASSTVVYGYTF.

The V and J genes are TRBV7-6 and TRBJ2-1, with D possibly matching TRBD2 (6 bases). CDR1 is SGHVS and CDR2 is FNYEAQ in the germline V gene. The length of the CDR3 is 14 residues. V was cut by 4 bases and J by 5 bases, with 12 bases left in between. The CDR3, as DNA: TGTGCCAGCAGCTCCCGACGGGGGAACAATGAGCAGTTCTTC. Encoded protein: CASSSRRGNNEQFF.

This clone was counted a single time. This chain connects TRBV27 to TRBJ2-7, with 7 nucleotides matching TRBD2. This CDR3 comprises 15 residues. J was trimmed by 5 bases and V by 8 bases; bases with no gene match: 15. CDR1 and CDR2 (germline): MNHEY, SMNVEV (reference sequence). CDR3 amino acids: CASLNLGRGDDEQYF. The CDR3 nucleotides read TGTGCCAGCCTTAACTTAGGGAGGGGCGACGACGAGCAGTACTTC.

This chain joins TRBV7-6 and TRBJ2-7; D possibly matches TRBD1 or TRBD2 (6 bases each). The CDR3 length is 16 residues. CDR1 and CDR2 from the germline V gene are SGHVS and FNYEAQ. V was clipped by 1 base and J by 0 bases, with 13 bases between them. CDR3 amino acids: CASSLDGGLLSYEQYF. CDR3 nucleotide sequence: TGTGCCAGCAGCTTAGATGGGGGGCTCCTCTCCTACGAGCAGTACTTC.

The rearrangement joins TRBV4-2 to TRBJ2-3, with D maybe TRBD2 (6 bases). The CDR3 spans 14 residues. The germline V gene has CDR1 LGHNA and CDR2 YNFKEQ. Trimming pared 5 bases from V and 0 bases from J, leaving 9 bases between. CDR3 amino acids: CASSLEGSTDTQYF. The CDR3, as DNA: TGTGCCAGCAGCTTGGAGGGCAGCACAGATACGCAGTATTTT.

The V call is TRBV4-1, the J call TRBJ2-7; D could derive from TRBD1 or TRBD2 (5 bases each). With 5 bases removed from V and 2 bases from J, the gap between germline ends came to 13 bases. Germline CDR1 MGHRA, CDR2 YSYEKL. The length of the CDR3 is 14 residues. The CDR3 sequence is CASSTRGRAYEQYF. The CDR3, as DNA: TGCGCCAGCAGCACCCGGGGACGGGCCTACGAGCAGTACTTC.